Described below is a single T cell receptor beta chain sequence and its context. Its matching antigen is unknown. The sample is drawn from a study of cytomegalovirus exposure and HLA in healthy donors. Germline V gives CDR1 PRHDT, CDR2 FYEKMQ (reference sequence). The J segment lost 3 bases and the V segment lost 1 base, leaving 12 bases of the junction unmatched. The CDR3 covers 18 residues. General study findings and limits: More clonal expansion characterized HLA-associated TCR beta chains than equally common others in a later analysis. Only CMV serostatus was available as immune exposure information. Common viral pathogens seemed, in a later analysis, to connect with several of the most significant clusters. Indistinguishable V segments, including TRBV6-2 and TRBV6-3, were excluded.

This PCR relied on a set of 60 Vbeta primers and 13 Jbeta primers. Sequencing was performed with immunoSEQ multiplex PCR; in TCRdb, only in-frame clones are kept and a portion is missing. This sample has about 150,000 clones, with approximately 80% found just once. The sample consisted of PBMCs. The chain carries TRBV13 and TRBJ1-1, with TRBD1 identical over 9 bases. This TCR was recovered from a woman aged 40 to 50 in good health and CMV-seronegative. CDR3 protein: CASSLDRGTGSAYTEAFF. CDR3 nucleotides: TGTGCCAGCAGCTTAGACCGGGGGACAGGGTCGGCGTACACTGAAGCTTTCTTT. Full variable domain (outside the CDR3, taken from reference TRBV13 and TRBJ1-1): AAGVIQSPRHLIKEKRETATLKCYPIPRHDTVYWYQQGPGQDPQFLISFYEKMQSDKGSIPDRFSAQQFSDYHSELNMSSLELGDSALYFCASSLDRGTGSAYTEAFFGQGTRLTVV.